Sequencing of this TCR beta chain was carried out in a study of T cell repertoires in cytomegalovirus infection. In TCRdb, the reads were re-called with MiXCR into one record per CDR3 protein. Altogether some 700,000 distinct CDR3 sequences are present, roughly 36% being singletons, with the ten largest covering roughly 20%. Germline V CDR1 and CDR2: SGHVS, FNYEAQ. The ends lost 5 bases at V and 5 bases at J; junction bases unmatched: 12. There are 16 residues in the CDR3. As to this clonotype: What it recognizes is unknown.

The chain links TRBV7-6 to TRBJ2-1; 7 bases fit TRBD1. The source material was cultured PBMCs, sampled from culture after CMV antigen stimulation. This receptor was obtained from a human donor in good health (CMV status not recorded). Some clones in this sample may be carry-over from other donors' samples. This chain's CDR3 is CASSTPSADRDNEQFF. CDR3 DNA sequence: TGTGCCAGCAGCACTCCCTCCGCCGACAGGGACAATGAGCAGTTCTTC.